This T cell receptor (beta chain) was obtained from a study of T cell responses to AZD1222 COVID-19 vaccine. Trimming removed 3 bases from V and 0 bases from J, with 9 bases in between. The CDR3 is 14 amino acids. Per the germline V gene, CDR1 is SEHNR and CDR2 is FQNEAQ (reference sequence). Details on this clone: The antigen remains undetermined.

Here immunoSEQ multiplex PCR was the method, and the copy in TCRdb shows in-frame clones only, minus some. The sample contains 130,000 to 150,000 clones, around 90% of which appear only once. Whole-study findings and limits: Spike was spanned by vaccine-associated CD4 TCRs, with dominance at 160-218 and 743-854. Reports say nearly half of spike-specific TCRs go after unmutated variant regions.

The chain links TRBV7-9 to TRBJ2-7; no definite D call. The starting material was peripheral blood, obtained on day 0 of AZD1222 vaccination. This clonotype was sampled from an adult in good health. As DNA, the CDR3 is TGTGCCAGCAGCTTCGGTGGAACCTCCTACGAGCAGTACTTC. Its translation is CASSFGGTSYEQYF.